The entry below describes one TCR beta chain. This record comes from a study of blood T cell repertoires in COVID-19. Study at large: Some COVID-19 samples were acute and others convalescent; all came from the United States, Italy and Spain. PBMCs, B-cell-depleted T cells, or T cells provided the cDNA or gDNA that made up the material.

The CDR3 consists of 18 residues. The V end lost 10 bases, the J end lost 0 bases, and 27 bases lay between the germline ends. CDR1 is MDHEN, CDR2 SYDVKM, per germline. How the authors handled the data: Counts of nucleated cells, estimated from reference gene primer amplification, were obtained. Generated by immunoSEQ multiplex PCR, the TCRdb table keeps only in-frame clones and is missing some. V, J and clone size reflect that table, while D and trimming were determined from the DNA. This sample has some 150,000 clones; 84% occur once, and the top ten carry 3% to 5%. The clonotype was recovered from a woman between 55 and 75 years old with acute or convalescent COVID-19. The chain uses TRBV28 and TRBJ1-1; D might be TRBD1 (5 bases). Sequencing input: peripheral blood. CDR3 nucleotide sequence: TGTGCCACATCTGAAATCGGCGCGAGGCGGACAATGAACACTGAAGCTTTCTTT. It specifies CATSEIGARRTMNTEAFF.